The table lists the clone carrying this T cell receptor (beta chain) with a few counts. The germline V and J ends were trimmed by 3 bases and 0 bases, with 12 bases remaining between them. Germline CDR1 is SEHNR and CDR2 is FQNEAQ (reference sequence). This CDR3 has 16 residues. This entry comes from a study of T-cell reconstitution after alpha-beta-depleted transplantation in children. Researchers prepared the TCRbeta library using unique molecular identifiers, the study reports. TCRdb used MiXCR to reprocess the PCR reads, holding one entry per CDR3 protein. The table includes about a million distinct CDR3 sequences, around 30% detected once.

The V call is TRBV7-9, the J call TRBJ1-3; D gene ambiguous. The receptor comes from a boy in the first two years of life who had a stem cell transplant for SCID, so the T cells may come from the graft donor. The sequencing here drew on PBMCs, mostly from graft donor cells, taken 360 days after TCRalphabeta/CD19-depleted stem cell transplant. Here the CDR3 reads CASSFYSGRSGNTIYF. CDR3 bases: TGTGCCAGCAGCTTCTACTCAGGTCGCTCTGGAAACACCATATATTTT.